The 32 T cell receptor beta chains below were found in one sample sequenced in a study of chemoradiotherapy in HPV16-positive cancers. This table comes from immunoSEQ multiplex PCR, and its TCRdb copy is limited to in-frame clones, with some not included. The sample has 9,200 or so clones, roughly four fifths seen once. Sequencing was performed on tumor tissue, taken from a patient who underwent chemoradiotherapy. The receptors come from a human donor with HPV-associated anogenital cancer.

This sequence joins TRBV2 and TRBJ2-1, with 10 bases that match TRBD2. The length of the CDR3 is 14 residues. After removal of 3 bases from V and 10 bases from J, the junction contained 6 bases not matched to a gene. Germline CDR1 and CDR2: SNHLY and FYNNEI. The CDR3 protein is CASSDRLAGAEQFF. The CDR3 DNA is TGTGCCAGCAGTGATCGGCTAGCGGGGGCCGAGCAGTTCTTC.

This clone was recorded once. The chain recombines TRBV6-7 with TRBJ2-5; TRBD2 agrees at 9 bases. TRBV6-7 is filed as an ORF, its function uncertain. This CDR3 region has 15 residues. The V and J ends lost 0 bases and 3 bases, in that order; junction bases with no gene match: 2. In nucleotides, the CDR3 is TGTGCCAGCAGTTACTCTCCTAGCGGGAAAGAGACCCAGTACTTC. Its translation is CASSYSPSGKETQYF.

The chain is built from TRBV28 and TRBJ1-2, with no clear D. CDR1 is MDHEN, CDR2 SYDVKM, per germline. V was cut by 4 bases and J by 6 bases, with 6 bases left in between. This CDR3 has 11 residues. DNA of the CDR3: TGTGCCAGCAGTTACAGCCATGGCTACACCTTC. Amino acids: CASSYSHGYTF.

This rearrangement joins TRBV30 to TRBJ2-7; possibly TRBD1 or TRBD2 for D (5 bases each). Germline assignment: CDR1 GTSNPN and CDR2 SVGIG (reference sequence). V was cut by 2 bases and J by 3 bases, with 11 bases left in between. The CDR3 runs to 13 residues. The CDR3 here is CAWSRDLRYEQYF. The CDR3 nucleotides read TGTGCCTGGAGTCGGGACCTCCGCTACGAGCAGTACTTC.

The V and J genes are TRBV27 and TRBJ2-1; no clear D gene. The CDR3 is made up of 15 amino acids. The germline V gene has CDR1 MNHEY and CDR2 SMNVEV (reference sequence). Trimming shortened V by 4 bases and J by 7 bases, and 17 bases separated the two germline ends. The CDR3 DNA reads TGTGCCAGCAGTTCGCAGACAACGCCGCGAAATGAGCAGTTCTTC. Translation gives CASSSQTTPRNEQFF.

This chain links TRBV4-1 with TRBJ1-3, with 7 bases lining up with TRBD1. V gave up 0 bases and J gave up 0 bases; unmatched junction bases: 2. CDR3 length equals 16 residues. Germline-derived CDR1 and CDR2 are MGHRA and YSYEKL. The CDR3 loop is CASSQEGTVSGNTIYF. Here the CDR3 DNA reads TGCGCCAGCAGCCAAGAGGGGACAGTCTCTGGAAACACCATATATTTT.

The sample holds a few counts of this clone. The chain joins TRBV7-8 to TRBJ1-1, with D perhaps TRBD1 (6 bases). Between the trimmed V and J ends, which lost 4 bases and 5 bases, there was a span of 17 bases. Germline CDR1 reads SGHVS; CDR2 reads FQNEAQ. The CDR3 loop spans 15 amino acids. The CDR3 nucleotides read TGTGCCAGCAGCTCCCTGCAGGGAAGGGGGACTGAAGCTTTCTTT. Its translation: CASSSLQGRGTEAFF.

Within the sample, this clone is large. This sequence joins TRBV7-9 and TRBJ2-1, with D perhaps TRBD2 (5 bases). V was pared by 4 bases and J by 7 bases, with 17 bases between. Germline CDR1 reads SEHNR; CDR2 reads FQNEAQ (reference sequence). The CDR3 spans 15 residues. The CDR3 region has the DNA TGTGCCAGCAGCTCAACGCGGGCCTATGGGAATGAGCAGTTCTTC. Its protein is CASSSTRAYGNEQFF.

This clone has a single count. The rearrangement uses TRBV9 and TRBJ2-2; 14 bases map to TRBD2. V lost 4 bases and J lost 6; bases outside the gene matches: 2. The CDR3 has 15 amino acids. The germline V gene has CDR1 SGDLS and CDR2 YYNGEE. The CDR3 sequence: CASSRTSGGSGELFF. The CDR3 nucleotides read TGTGCCAGCAGCAGGACTAGCGGGGGGTCCGGGGAGCTGTTTTTT.

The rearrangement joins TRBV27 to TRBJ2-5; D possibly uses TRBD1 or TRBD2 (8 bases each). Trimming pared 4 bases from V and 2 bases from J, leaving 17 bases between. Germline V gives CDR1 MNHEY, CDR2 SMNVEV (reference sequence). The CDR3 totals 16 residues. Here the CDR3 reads CASSSGGDRPQETQYF. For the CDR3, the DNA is TGTGCCAGCAGTTCCGGGGGGGACAGGCCGCAAGAGACCCAGTACTTC.

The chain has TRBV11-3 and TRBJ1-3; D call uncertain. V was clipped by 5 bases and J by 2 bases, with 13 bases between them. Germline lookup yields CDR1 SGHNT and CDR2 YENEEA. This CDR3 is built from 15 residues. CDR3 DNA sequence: TGTGCCAGCAGCGCCAGCCCTTCGGCTGGAAACACCATATATTTT. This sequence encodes CASSASPSAGNTIYF.

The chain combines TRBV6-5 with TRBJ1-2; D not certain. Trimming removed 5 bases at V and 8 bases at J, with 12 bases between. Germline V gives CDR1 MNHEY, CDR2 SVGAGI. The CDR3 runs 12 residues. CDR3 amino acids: CASSPTTEGYTF. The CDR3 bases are TGTGCCAGCAGTCCGACCACGGAGGGCTACACCTTC.

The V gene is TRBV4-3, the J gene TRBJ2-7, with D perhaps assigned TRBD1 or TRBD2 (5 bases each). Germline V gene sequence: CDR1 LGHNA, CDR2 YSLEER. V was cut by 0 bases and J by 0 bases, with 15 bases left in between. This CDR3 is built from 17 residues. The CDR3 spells CASSQDWPGTSSYEQYF. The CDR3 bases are TGCGCCAGCAGCCAAGATTGGCCAGGGACGAGCTCCTACGAGCAGTACTTC.

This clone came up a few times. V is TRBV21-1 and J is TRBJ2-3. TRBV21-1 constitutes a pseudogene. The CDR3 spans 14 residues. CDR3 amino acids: CASSRRSNTDTQYF. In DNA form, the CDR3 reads TGTGCCAGCAGCAGGCGATCGAACACAGATACGCAGTATTTT.

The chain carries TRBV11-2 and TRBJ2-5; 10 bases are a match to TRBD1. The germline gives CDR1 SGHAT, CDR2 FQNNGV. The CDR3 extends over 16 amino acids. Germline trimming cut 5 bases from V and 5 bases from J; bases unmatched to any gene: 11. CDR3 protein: CASSAHRQGAGETQYF. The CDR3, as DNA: TGTGCCAGCAGCGCCCACCGACAGGGGGCTGGGGAGACCCAGTACTTC.

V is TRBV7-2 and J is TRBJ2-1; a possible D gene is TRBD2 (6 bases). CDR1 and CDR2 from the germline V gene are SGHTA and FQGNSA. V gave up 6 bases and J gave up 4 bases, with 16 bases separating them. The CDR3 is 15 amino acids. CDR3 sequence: CASSSAGSVYNEQFF. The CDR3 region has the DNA TGTGCCAGCAGTTCAGCGGGTAGCGTGTACAATGAGCAGTTCTTC.

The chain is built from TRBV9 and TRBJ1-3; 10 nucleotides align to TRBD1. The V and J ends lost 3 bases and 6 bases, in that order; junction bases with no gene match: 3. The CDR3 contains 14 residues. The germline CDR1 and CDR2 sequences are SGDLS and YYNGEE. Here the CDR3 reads CASSAGTGVNTIYF. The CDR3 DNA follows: TGTGCCAGCAGCGCGGGGACAGGGGTAAACACCATATATTTT.

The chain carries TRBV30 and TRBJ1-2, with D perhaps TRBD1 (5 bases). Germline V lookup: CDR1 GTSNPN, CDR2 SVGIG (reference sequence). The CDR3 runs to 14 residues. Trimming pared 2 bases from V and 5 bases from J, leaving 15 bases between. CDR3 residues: CAWSSLRQGYGYTF. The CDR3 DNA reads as TGTGCCTGGAGTTCTCTACGGCAGGGATATGGCTACACCTTC.

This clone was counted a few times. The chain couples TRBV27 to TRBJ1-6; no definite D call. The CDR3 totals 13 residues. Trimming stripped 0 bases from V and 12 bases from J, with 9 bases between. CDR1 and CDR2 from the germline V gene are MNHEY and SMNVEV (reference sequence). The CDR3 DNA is TGTGCCAGCAGTTTATCCGGGGAGTTACCCCTCCACTTT. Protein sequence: CASSLSGELPLHF.

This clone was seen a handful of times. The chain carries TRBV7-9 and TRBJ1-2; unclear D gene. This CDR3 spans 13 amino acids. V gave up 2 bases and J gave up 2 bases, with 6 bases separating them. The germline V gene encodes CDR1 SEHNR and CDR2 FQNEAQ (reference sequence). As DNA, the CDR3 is TGTGCCAGCAGCTTATTCGAGAACTATGGCTACACCTTC. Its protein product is CASSLFENYGYTF.

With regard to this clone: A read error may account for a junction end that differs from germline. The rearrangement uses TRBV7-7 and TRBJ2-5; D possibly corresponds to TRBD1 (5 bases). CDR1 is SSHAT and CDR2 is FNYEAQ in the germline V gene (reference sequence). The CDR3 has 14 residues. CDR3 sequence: CASSLAPTGETQYF. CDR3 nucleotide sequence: TGTGCTAGCAGCTTGGCCCCCACAGGAGAGACCCAGTACTTC.

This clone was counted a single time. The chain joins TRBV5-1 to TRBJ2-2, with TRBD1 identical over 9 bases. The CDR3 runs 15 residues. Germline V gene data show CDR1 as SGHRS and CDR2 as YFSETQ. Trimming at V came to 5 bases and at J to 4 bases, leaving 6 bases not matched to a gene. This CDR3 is CASRWTGAVTGELFF. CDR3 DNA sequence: TGCGCCAGCAGATGGACAGGGGCGGTCACCGGGGAGCTGTTTTTT.

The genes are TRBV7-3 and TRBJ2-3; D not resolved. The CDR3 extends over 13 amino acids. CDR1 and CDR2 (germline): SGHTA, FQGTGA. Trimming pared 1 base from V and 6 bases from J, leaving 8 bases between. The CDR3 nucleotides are TGTGCCAGCAGCTTAATAGAAGCGGATACGCAGTATTTT. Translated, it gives CASSLIEADTQYF.

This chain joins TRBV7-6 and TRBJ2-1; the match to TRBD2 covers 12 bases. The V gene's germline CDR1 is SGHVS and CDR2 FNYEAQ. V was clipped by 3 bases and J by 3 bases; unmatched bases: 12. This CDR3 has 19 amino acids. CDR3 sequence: CASSLGASGGAVLYNEQFF. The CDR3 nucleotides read TGTGCCAGCAGCTTGGGGGCTAGCGGGGGGGCCGTTCTCTACAATGAGCAGTTCTTC.

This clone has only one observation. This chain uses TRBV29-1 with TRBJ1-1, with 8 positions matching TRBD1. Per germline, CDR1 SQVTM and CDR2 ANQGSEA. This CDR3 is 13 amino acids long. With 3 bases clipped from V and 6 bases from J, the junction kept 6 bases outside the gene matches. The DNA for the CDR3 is TGCAGCGTTGAGGACCACAGGGGGGCTGAAGCTTTCTTT. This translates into CSVEDHRGAEAFF.

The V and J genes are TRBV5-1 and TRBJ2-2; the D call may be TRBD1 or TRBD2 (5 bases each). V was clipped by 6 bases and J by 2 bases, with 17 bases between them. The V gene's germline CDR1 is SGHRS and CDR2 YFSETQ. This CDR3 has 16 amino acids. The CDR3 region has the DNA TGCGCCAGCACCCCCCGGGGACGGGGAAACACCGGGGAGCTGTTTTTT. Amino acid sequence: CASTPRGRGNTGELFF.

The CDR3: CASSIYQGGTYNSPLHF. The CDR3 DNA follows: TGTGCCAGTAGTATATATCAGGGGGGGACCTATAATTCACCCCTCCACTTT. This rearrangement joins TRBV19 to TRBJ1-6; 7 bases line up with TRBD1. Germline CDR1 is LNHDA and CDR2 is SQIVND (reference sequence). V was clipped by 2 bases and J by 2 bases; unmatched bases: 6. The CDR3 is 17 residues long.

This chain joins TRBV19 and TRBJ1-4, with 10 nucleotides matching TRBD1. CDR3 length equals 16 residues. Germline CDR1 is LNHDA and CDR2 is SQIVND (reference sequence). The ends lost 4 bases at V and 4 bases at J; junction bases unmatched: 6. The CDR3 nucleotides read TGTGCCAGTAGTAAGGACAGGGGGAGGATTAATGAAAAACTGTTTTTT. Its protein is CASSKDRGRINEKLFF.

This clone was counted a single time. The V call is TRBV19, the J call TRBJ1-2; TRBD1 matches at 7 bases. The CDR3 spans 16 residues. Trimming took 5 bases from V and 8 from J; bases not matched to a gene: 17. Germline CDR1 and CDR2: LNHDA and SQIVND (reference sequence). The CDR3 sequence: CASSPRDSQLRGGYTF. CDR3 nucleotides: TGTGCCAGTAGTCCCCGGGACAGTCAGCTTCGGGGGGGCTACACCTTC.

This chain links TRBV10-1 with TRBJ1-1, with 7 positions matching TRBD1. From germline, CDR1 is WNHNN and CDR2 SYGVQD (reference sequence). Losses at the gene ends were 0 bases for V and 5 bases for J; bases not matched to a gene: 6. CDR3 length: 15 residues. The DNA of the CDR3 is TGCGCCAGCAGTGAGTCGCACAGGGGAACTACTGAAGCTTTCTTT. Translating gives CASSESHRGTTEAFF.

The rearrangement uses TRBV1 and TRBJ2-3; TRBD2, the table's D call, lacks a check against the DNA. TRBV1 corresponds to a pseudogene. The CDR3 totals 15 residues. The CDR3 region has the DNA TGCACCAGCAGCCGCCCTCCAGCGGCGGGGGATACGCAGTATTTT. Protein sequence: CTSSRPPAAGDTQYF.

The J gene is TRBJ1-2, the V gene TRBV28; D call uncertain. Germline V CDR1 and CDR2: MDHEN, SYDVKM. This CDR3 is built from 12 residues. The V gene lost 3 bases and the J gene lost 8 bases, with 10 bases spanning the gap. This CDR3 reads CASSFSGSGYTF. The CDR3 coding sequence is TGTGCCAGCAGTTTTTCCGGTTCCGGCTACACCTTC.